This TCR beta chain was profiled in a study of beta chain features in type 1 diabetes. The study's findings and limits: For patients, the naive, central memory and Treg TCRB repertoires appeared more alike than for healthy donors. Among patients with Type 1 diabetes, TCRB CDR3s were moderately but significantly shorter in every one of the four CD4+ subsets.

Sequenced material consisted of expressed TCRB transcripts (all of the isolated RNA was reverse transcribed). The table came from immunoSEQ multiplex PCR; TCRdb's copy has only in-frame clones and leaves some out. The table lists 450,000 to 600,000 clones, approximately 28% of them singletons. Germline-derived CDR1 and CDR2 are SGHDT and YYEEEE. This CDR3 is 12 amino acids long. Trimming took off 1 base at V and 4 bases at J, with 6 bases between the two ends. To note about this clone: What it binds is not known.

This clonotype was obtained from a man younger than 30 in good health. This chain connects TRBV5-6 to TRBJ2-7; D not resolved. Sequencing used naive CD4+ T cells from blood. DNA of the CDR3: TGTGCCAGCAGCTTGACCCAGTACGAGCAGTACTTC. It codes for CASSLTQYEQYF.